A selection of T cell receptor beta chains follows, all from one sample in a study of molecular identifiers for immune sequencing clone quantification. TCRdb re-called the PCR reads with MiXCR, one entry per CDR3 protein. The profile shows about 100,000 distinct CDR3 sequences, around a third of them singletons. The material sequenced was naive CD8+ T cells from blood, with Jurkat cell RNA spiked in. The receptors originated from a human donor in good health. Some libraries in this study had Jurkat cell RNA spiked in. CDR3s include the opening cysteine and the closing phenylalanine or tryptophan. D genes are given only for firm matches. Where a row states a size, it is once, few, many or the class of an expanded clone; other rows omit it.

V: TRBV27
J: TRBJ1-1
D: -
size: -
DNA: TGTGCCAGCAGTTTATTGCCGATTAGTGGCACTGATGCTTTCTTT
CDR3: CASSLLPISGTDAFF

V: TRBV20-1
J: TRBJ1-1
D: -
size: -
DNA: TGCAGTGCCCGACCAGGGTGTGACACTGAAGCTTTCTTT
CDR3: CSARPGCDTEAFF

V: TRBV12-3/TRBV12-4
J: TRBJ2-2
D: TRBD1
size: many
DNA: TGTGCCAGCAGGCCCGGGACAGGGGGCCTGCACGGGGAGCTGTTTTTT
CDR3: CASRPGTGGLHGELFF

V: TRBV4-2
J: TRBJ1-1
D: -
size: -
DNA: TGTGCCAGCAGCCGCATCCTGAACACTGAAGCTTTCTTT
CDR3: CASSRILNTEAFF

V: TRBV27
J: TRBJ2-5
D: -
size: -
DNA: TGTGCCAGCGCCACAGAAGAGCCCCAGTACTTC
CDR3: CASATEEPQYF

V: TRBV5-1
J: TRBJ2-3
D: TRBD2
size: many
DNA: TGCGCCAGCAGCTTCGAACCGGGAGGTTATACGCAGTATTTT
CDR3: CASSFEPGGYTQYF

V: TRBV19
J: TRBJ2-1
D: TRBD2
size: -
DNA: TGTGCCAGTAGTATATCTTTATCTAGCGGCACCTACAATGAGCAGTTCTTC
CDR3: CASSISLSSGTYNEQFF

V: TRBV9
J: TRBJ1-5
D: -
size: -
DNA: TGTGCCAGCAGCTTAGGCCTGAATCTGCCCCAGCATTTT
CDR3: CASSLGLNLPQHF

V: TRBV7-9
J: TRBJ1-1
D: -
size: -
DNA: TGTGCCAGCAGCTTAGTGGGGGGAGATAACACTGGAGCTTTCTTT
CDR3: CASSLVGGDNTGAFF

V: TRBV10-2
J: TRBJ2-3
D: TRBD2
size: many
DNA: TGCGCCAGCTGGGGACTAGCGGGACCTTCTGGCACAGATACGCAGTATTTT
CDR3: CASWGLAGPSGTDTQYF

V: TRBV28
J: TRBJ2-7
D: TRBD2
size: -
DNA: TGTGACAGCAGCCTCTTAGCGGGATCCTACGAGCAGTACTTC
CDR3: CDSSLLAGSYEQYF

V: TRBV11-2
J: TRBJ2-7
D: -
size: -
DNA: TGTGCCAGCAGCCTAGTGGCGGGACTCTCCTACGAGCAGTACTTC
CDR3: CASSLVAGLSYEQYF

V: TRBV9
J: TRBJ2-2
D: TRBD1
size: -
DNA: TGTGCCAGCAGCGTAGCTAGGACAGGGAACACCGGGGAGCTGTTTTTT
CDR3: CASSVARTGNTGELFF

V: TRBV6-5
J: TRBJ2-2
D: -
size: -
DNA: TGTGCCAGCAGTTACCCGAGGGGGGGGGAGCGCACCGGGGAGCTGTTTTTT
CDR3: CASSYPRGGERTGELFF

V: TRBV4-3
J: TRBJ1-1
D: -
size: many
DNA: TGCGCCAGCAGCCAAGATGGAGGGGGCACTGAAGCTTTCTTT
CDR3: CASSQDGGGTEAFF

V: TRBV7-6
J: TRBJ2-5
D: -
size: -
DNA: TGTGCCAGCAGCGTTAGGCGGGTGGAAGAGACCCAGTACTTC
CDR3: CASSVRRVEETQYF

V: TRBV7-9
J: TRBJ2-7
D: -
size: few
DNA: TGTGCCAGCAGCGAAGGCGGTAGGGGCGAGCAGTACTTC
CDR3: CASSEGGRGEQYF

V: TRBV5-5
J: TRBJ2-7
D: -
size: many
DNA: TGTGCCAGCAGCGTGGACCTCACCTACGAGCAGTACTTC
CDR3: CASSVDLTYEQYF

V: TRBV6-6
J: TRBJ1-4
D: -
size: many
DNA: TGTGCCAGCAGCCCCAACCGGGGAGGTGGTTTTGAAAAACTGTTTTTT
CDR3: CASSPNRGGGFEKLFF

V: TRBV29-1
J: TRBJ2-7
D: -
size: -
DNA: TGCAGCGTTGAAGTGGTACAGGGAATCTACGAGCAGTACTTC
CDR3: CSVEVVQGIYEQYF

V: TRBV10-2
J: TRBJ1-5
D: -
size: -
DNA: TGCGCCAGCAGTGAGCCCACAGTAGTCAGGGTCGGGCCCCAGCATTTT
CDR3: CASSEPTVVRVGPQHF

V: TRBV4-1
J: TRBJ2-7
D: -
size: -
DNA: TGCGCCAGCAGCCAACAGGACTATATCTCCGAGCAGTACTTC
CDR3: CASSQQDYISEQYF

V: TRBV28
J: TRBJ2-5
D: -
size: many
DNA: TGTGCCAGCAGTTTCCAGGGGCGGGGTGAGACCCAGTACTTC
CDR3: CASSFQGRGETQYF

V: TRBV28
J: TRBJ1-5
D: TRBD1
size: few
DNA: TGTGCCAGCAGTACGCGTAGGGGACAGAGCAATCAGCCCCAGCATTTT
CDR3: CASSTRRGQSNQPQHF

V: TRBV12-3/TRBV12-4
J: TRBJ2-7
D: -
size: once
DNA: TGTGCCAGCAGCCTTGACCCCTATGAGCGGTACTTC
CDR3: CASSLDPYERYF

V: TRBV11-2
J: TRBJ2-7
D: -
size: -
DNA: TGTGCCAGCAGCCCAACCGGGACGTACTACGAGCAGTACTTC
CDR3: CASSPTGTYYEQYF

V: TRBV3-1
J: TRBJ2-3
D: -
size: -
DNA: TGTGCCAGCAGCCAAGGGGTTAGCGGAGCAACAGATACGCAGTATTTT
CDR3: CASSQGVSGATDTQYF

V: TRBV15
J: TRBJ1-6
D: -
size: -
DNA: TGTGCCACCAGCAGAGATGGGGCACCCGATTCACCCCTCCACTTT
CDR3: CATSRDGAPDSPLHF

V: TRBV12-3/TRBV12-4
J: TRBJ2-7
D: -
size: -
DNA: TGTGCCAGCATCCCACCGACAGGAGCCTACGAGCAGTACTTC
CDR3: CASIPPTGAYEQYF

V: TRBV20-1
J: TRBJ2-7
D: TRBD2
size: many
DNA: TGCAGTGCTAGACTGGGGACTAGCAGCTACGAGCAGTACTTC
CDR3: CSARLGTSSYEQYF

V: TRBV11-2
J: TRBJ2-2
D: TRBD2
size: -
DNA: TGTGCCAGCAGCTCTCTTCTAGCGGGGCTGAACACCGGGGAGCTGTATTTT
CDR3: CASSSLLAGLNTGELYF

V: TRBV19
J: TRBJ1-1
D: -
size: few
DNA: TGTGCCAGTAGTCCCTTACTGGTGGACACTGAAGCTTTCTTT
CDR3: CASSPLLVDTEAFF

V: TRBV2
J: TRBJ2-3
D: -
size: many
DNA: TGTGCCAGCAGTGAACTAGGTGGACGCACAGATACGCAGTATTTT
CDR3: CASSELGGRTDTQYF

V: TRBV11-3
J: TRBJ2-2
D: -
size: few
DNA: TGTGCCAGCAGCGGAGCAGTCGGGGAGCTGTTTTTT
CDR3: CASSGAVGELFF

V: TRBV28
J: TRBJ2-7
D: -
size: many
DNA: TGTGCCAGCAGCTCCACTCGGGAGTACGAGCAGTACTTC
CDR3: CASSSTREYEQYF

V: TRBV12-3/TRBV12-4
J: TRBJ1-2
D: -
size: -
DNA: TGTGCCAGTTTAGGGTCATCGAAGCTCCCCTATGGCTACACCTTC
CDR3: CASLGSSKLPYGYTF

V: TRBV7-9
J: TRBJ2-5
D: -
size: many
DNA: TGTGCCAGCAGCTTAGATACTGTACAAGAGACCCAGTACTTC
CDR3: CASSLDTVQETQYF

V: TRBV28
J: TRBJ2-1
D: -
size: many
DNA: TGTGCCAGCAGTTTAGCGCCGAGCTCCTACAATGAGCAGTTCTTC
CDR3: CASSLAPSSYNEQFF

V: TRBV13
J: TRBJ1-2
D: -
size: many
DNA: TGTGCCAGCAGCTTAGGCCTAGGGAAGGGATATGGCTACACCTTC
CDR3: CASSLGLGKGYGYTF

V: TRBV5-5
J: TRBJ2-2
D: -
size: -
DNA: TGTGCCAGCAGCTTGTGGGAGATGGACACCGGGGAGCTGTTTTTT
CDR3: CASSLWEMDTGELFF

V: TRBV9
J: TRBJ2-5
D: -
size: -
DNA: TGTGCCAGCAGCGTAAAAGGGATACAAGAGACCCAGTACTTC
CDR3: CASSVKGIQETQYF

V: TRBV5-1
J: TRBJ2-3
D: TRBD1
size: -
DNA: TGCGCCAGCCGCCAACTGAGGGACAGCGCCACAGATACGCAGTATTTT
CDR3: CASRQLRDSATDTQYF

V: TRBV5-6
J: TRBJ1-4
D: -
size: -
DNA: TGTGCCAGCAGCCGGCGGGGTGGAGAAAAACTGTTTTTT
CDR3: CASSRRGGEKLFF

V: TRBV20-1
J: TRBJ2-1
D: TRBD2
size: -
DNA: TGCAGTGCCCCTGGACTAGCGGAGTGGGCTGAGCAGTTCTTC
CDR3: CSAPGLAEWAEQFF

V: TRBV27
J: TRBJ1-3
D: -
size: medium-sized
DNA: TGTGCCAGCAGTTTGTCCGGCAGCCTTGCGGGCACCATATATTTT
CDR3: CASSLSGSLAGTIYF

V: TRBV7-2
J: TRBJ2-3
D: -
size: many
DNA: TGTGCCAGCAGCTTTGGGGGACGCACAGATACGCAGTATTTT
CDR3: CASSFGGRTDTQYF

V: TRBV4-3
J: TRBJ2-1
D: -
size: -
DNA: TGCGCCAGCAGCCACGATCGGCTAGCAATGGAGCAGTTCTTC
CDR3: CASSHDRLAMEQFF

V: TRBV14
J: TRBJ2-5
D: -
size: few
DNA: TGTGCCAGCAGGCGCCAGGGGAAAGAGACCCAGTACTTC
CDR3: CASRRQGKETQYF

V: TRBV6-5
J: TRBJ2-3
D: -
size: few
DNA: TGTGCCAGCAGGGCCTCAGGTACGCAGTATTTT
CDR3: CASRASGTQYF

V: TRBV21-1
J: TRBJ2-3
D: -
size: many
DNA: TGTGCCAGAACGGGACATAGGACAGATACGCAGTATTTT
CDR3: CARTGHRTDTQYF

V: TRBV20-1
J: TRBJ2-2
D: -
size: few
DNA: TGCAGTGCTAGACAGTCCAACACCGGGGAGCTGTTTTTT
CDR3: CSARQSNTGELFF

V: TRBV29-1
J: TRBJ2-6
D: -
size: many
DNA: TGCAGCGTTGAATTCTCTGGGGCCAACGTCCTGACTTTC
CDR3: CSVEFSGANVLTF

V: TRBV6-2/TRBV6-3
J: TRBJ2-3
D: TRBD1
size: few
DNA: TGTGCCAGCAGTTGGATTGGGACAGCCACAGATACGCAGTATTTT
CDR3: CASSWIGTATDTQYF

V: TRBV2
J: TRBJ1-6
D: -
size: -
DNA: TGTGCCAGCTGTGATATGCAATGGAATTCACCCCTCCACTTT
CDR3: CASCDMQWNSPLHF

V: TRBV9
J: TRBJ2-7
D: -
size: -
DNA: TGTGCCAGCAGCGCCGGGACCCGGGGATTATACGAGCAGTACTTC
CDR3: CASSAGTRGLYEQYF

V: TRBV23-1
J: TRBJ2-7
D: TRBD1
size: few
DNA: TGCGCCAGCGGGGACAGTAGGAACTACGAGCAGTACTTC
CDR3: CASGDSRNYEQYF

V: TRBV11-2
J: TRBJ2-5
D: -
size: few
DNA: TGTGCCAGCAGCTTAGAAGCCGGGCGAACCCAAGAGACCCAGTACTTC
CDR3: CASSLEAGRTQETQYF

V: TRBV6-2/TRBV6-3
J: TRBJ1-6
D: -
size: few
DNA: TGTGCCAGCAGTTACTCGACGGGGAGGAGGGTCTCGCACTATAATTCACCCCTCCACTTT
CDR3: CASSYSTGRRVSHYNSPLHF

V: TRBV6-2/TRBV6-3
J: TRBJ2-5
D: -
size: many
DNA: TGTGCCAGCAGTTACTCCAGGTACCAAGAGACCCAGTACTTC
CDR3: CASSYSRYQETQYF